Listed here is a single T cell receptor (beta chain). What it binds is unknown. The sample is drawn from a study of monozygotic twins with inflammatory bowel disease. Study-level points and caveats: Among IBD patients, fewer clonotypes were shared with others than among healthy twins, especially with disease activity. Concordant and discordant twins showed no difference in repertoire similarity, possibly from limited power. Patient repertoire variability may have increased through differing immunosuppressive treatments.

The CDR3 is 18 amino acids. Germline V lookup: CDR1 LGHNT, CDR2 FRNRAP. Every donor provided one blood sample measuring about 2.3 ml. TCRdb reprocessed the 5' RACE reads, with one entry per CDR3 protein and no DNA. Its table lists 300,000 to 450,000 distinct CDR3 sequences. The rearrangement links TRBV12-5 to TRBJ2-1; the TRBD2 assignment by TCRdb is unverifiable without DNA. The sequencing sample was made of blood. The receptor comes from a human donor with ulcerative colitis or Crohn's disease, or a healthy co-twin of an affected twin (not recorded which). Here the CDR3 reads CASGLPSWERGNYNEQFF.